Presented here are 11 T cell receptor beta chains from one specimen sequenced in a study of blood T cell repertoires in COVID-19. Data came from immunoSEQ multiplex PCR; TCRdb stores just in-frame clones and leaves some out. The repertoire includes about 48,000 clones, 89% of them detected once, and about 27% sits in the top ten. The sequencing input was peripheral blood. These receptors all stem from a woman older than 75 with acute or convalescent COVID-19.

V usage is TRBV5-1 and J usage is TRBJ2-7; TRBD2 might be the D (6 bases). Trimming shortened V by 4 bases and J by 3 bases, and 14 bases separated the two germline ends. This CDR3 is 14 amino acids long. Germline assignment: CDR1 SGHRS and CDR2 YFSETQ. CDR3 amino acids: CASSRGLSHYEQYF. The CDR3 nucleotides read TGCGCCAGCAGCCGGGGACTGAGCCACTACGAGCAGTACTTC.

This chain links TRBV6-5 with TRBJ1-1, with D uncertain. Germline CDR1 MNHEY, CDR2 SVGAGI. The CDR3 runs to 14 residues. V was cut by 5 bases and J by 5 bases, with 15 bases left in between. CDR3 DNA sequence: TGTGCCAGCAGTCCCGCGCGGGTGAGGACTGAAGCTTTCTTT. This translates into CASSPARVRTEAFF.

The rearrangement uses TRBV28 and TRBJ2-3; the match to TRBD2 covers 7 bases. Trimming at V came to 7 bases and at J to 0 bases, leaving 13 bases not matched to a gene. Germline CDR1 and CDR2: MDHEN and SYDVKM. This CDR3 is 17 amino acids long. CDR3 coding DNA: TGTGCCAGCACCACTTACCCCCGGGGGGACAGCACAGATACGCAGTATTTT. Translated: CASTTYPRGDSTDTQYF.

The V and J genes are TRBV7-9 and TRBJ2-3, with D possibly TRBD2 on 6 matching bases. V lost 1 base and J lost 3, with 14 bases in between. The CDR3 extends over 16 amino acids. CDR1 is SEHNR, CDR2 FQNEAQ, per germline (reference sequence). CDR3 amino acids: CASSLEVGSGTDTQYF. The CDR3 coding sequence is TGTGCCAGCAGCTTAGAGGTGGGTAGCGGAACAGATACGCAGTATTTT.

V is TRBV7-8 and J is TRBJ2-5; D call uncertain. The CDR3 runs 11 residues. Germline V CDR1 and CDR2: SGHVS, FQNEAQ. Trimming took off 5 bases at V and 5 bases at J, with 6 bases between the two ends. The CDR3 here is CASSARETQYF. As DNA, the CDR3 is TGTGCCAGCAGCGCCCGGGAGACCCAGTACTTC.

V usage is TRBV6-5 and J usage is TRBJ1-5; 7 nucleotides agree with TRBD1. The CDR3 sequence is 14 residues long. With 6 bases clipped from V and 5 bases from J, the junction kept 7 bases outside the gene matches. Germline loops: CDR1 MNHEY, CDR2 SVGAGI. This CDR3 reads CASRPTGRHQPQHF. In DNA, the CDR3 is TGTGCCAGCAGACCGACAGGGCGGCATCAGCCCCAGCATTTT.

The V call is TRBV5-1, the J call TRBJ2-7, with 8 bases fitting TRBD1. The CDR3 is made up of 15 amino acids. Trimming at V came to 3 bases and at J to 4 bases, leaving 9 bases not matched to a gene. CDR1 is SGHRS, CDR2 YFSETQ, per germline. The DNA for the CDR3 is TGCGCCAGCAGCTCCGGACAGGGTGCCCCTTACGAGCAGTACGTC. As protein: CASSSGQGAPYEQYV.

V gene TRBV30 combines with J gene TRBJ2-7; 8 bases match TRBD1. From germline, CDR1 is GTSNPN and CDR2 SVGIG (reference sequence). CDR3 length equals 15 residues. The junction had 11 bases not matched to a gene; V was cut back by 1 base and J by 6 bases. DNA for the CDR3: TGTGCCTGGAGTGATCCCGGGCAGGGGGCAGTCGAGCAGTACGTC. The encoded protein is CAWSDPGQGAVEQYV.

V gene TRBV19 combines with J gene TRBJ2-3; 9 bases agree with TRBD1. The CDR3 sequence is 14 residues long. The germline gives CDR1 LNHDA, CDR2 SQIVND (reference sequence). J was trimmed by 4 bases and V by 8 bases; bases with no gene match: 7. CDR3 loop: CASAGQGIADTQYF. The DNA of the CDR3 is TGTGCCAGTGCCGGACAGGGGATCGCAGATACGCAGTATTTT.

CDR3 protein: CASSRGARPNEQFF. Here the CDR3 DNA reads TGCGCCAGCAGCCGGGGGGCTAGGCCGAATGAGCAGTTCTTC. The chain links TRBV5-1 to TRBJ2-1; D perhaps matches TRBD2 (7 bases). Germline CDR1 and CDR2: SGHRS and YFSETQ. The CDR3 is made up of 14 amino acids. Trimming removed 4 bases from V and 7 bases from J, with 15 bases in between.

The V and J genes are TRBV24-1 and TRBJ2-3; 7 bases line up with TRBD1. Germline CDR1 and CDR2: KGHDR and SFDVKD. The CDR3 totals 18 residues. With 5 bases clipped from V and 4 bases from J, the junction kept 17 bases outside the gene matches. The CDR3 reads CATSGSTGEILEADTQYF. The CDR3 nucleotides are TGTGCCACCAGTGGTAGCACAGGGGAAATATTGGAGGCAGATACGCAGTATTTT.